The entry below describes one T cell receptor beta chain. Its target is not known. Germline V lookup: CDR1 LGHNA, CDR2 YNFKEQ. This CDR3 spans 14 amino acids. The V segment lost 5 bases and the J segment 2 bases; nucleotides outside the gene matches: 3. Generated by immunoSEQ multiplex PCR, the TCRdb table keeps only in-frame clones and is missing some. Altogether around 9,000 clones are present, 70% to 90% being singletons, with the ten largest covering 4.2%. The data were obtained in a study of T cell clonotyping in hematopoietic cell transplantation. Study-wide results and limits: No sorting was done, leaving CD4 and CD8 contributions mixed.

The chain couples TRBV4-2 to TRBJ1-5; 7 nucleotides agree with TRBD1. Here the sequenced sample was peripheral blood mononuclear cells, taken at the time of graft-versus-host disease after allogeneic stem cell transplant. The TCR originated in a male patient aged 55 to 69 who had an allogeneic stem cell transplant from a related donor, so the T cells may come from the graft donor. Some clones in this sample may be carry-over from other donors' samples. For the CDR3, the DNA is TGTGCCAGCAGCTACGGGACAGGCAATCAGCCCCAGCATTTT. This codes for CASSYGTGNQPQHF.